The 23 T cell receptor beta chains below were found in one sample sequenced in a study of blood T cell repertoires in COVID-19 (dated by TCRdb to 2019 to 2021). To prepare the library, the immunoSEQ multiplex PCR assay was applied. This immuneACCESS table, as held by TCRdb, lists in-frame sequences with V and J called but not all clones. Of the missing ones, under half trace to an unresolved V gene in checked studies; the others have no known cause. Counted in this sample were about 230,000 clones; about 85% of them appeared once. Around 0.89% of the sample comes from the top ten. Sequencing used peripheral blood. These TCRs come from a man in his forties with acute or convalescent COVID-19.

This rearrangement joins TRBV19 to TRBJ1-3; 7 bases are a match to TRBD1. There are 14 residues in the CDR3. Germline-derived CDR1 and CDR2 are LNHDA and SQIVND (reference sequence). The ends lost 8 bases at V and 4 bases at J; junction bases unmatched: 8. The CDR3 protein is CASLPGQAGNTIYF. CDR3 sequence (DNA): TGTGCCAGTCTCCCTGGACAGGCGGGAAACACCATATATTTT.

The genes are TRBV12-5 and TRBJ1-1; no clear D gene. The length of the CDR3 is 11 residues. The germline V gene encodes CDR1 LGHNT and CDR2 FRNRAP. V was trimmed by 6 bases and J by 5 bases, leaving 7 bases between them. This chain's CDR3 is CASGHGTEAFF. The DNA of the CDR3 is TGTGCTAGTGGGCACGGGACTGAAGCTTTCTTT.

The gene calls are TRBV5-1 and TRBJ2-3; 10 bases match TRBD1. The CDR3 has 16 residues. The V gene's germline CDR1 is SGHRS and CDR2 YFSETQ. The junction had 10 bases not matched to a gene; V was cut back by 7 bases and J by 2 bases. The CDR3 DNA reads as TGCGCCAGCTCACAAGCGACAGGGGGCAACACAGATACGCAGTATTTT. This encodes CASSQATGGNTDTQYF.

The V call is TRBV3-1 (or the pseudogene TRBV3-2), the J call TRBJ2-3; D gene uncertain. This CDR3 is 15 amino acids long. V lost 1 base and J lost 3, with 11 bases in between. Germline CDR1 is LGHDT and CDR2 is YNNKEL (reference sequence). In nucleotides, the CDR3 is TGTGCCAGCAGCCAAGGGGTCCTAGATACAGATACGCAGTATTTT. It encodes CASSQGVLDTDTQYF.

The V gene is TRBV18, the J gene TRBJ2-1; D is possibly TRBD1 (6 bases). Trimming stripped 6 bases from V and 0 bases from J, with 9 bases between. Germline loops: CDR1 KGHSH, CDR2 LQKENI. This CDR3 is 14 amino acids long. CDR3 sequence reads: CASSGASSYNEQFF. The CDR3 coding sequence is TGTGCCAGCTCGGGGGCTAGCTCCTACAATGAGCAGTTCTTC. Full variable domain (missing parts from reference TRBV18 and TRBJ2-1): NAGVMQNPRHLVRRRGQEARLRCSPMKGHSHVYWYRQLPEEGLKFMVYLQKENIIDESGMPKERFSAEFPKEGPSILRIQQVVRGDSAAYFCASSGASSYNEQFFGPGTRLTVL.

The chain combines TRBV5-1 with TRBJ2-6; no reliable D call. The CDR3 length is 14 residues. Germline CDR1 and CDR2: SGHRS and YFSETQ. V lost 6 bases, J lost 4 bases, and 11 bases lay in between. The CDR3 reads CASNPGWGANVLTF. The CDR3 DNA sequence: TGCGCCAGCAACCCCGGGTGGGGGGCCAACGTCCTGACTTTC.

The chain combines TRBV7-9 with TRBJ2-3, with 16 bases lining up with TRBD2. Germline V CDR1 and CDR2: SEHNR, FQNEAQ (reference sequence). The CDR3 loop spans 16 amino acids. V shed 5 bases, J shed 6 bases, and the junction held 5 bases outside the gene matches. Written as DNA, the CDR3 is TGTGCCAGCAGCACCGGGACTAGCGGGGGGGCGGATACGCAGTATTTT. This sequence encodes CASSTGTSGGADTQYF.

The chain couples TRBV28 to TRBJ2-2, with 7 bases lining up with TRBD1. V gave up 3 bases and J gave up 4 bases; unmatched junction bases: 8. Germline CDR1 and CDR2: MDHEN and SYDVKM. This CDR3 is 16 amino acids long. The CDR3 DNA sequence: TGTGCCAGCAGTTTCCACAGGGGTTCGGGCACCGGGGAGCTGTTTTTT. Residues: CASSFHRGSGTGELFF.

CDR3 sequence reads: CASSPRGQGGEQFF. CDR3 DNA sequence: TGTGCCAGCTCACCAAGGGGACAGGGAGGTGAGCAGTTCTTC. J is TRBJ2-1 and V is TRBV18, with 9 positions matching TRBD1. Trimming at V came to 2 bases and at J to 9 bases, leaving 5 bases not matched to a gene. This CDR3 is 14 amino acids long. Per germline, CDR1 KGHSH and CDR2 LQKENI. Supplemented by reference TRBV18 and TRBJ2-1, the full variable domain reads NAGVMQNPRHLVRRRGQEARLRCSPMKGHSHVYWYRQLPEEGLKFMVYLQKENIIDESGMPKERFSAEFPKEGPSILRIQQVVRGDSAAYFCASSPRGQGGEQFFGPGTRLTVL.

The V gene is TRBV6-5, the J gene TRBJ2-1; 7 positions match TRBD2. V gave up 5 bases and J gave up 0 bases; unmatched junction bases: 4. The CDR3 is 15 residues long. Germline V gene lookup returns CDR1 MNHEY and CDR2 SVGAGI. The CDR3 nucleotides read TGTGCCAGCAGTAGCGGGATGAGCTCCTACAATGAGCAGTTCTTC. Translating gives CASSSGMSSYNEQFF.

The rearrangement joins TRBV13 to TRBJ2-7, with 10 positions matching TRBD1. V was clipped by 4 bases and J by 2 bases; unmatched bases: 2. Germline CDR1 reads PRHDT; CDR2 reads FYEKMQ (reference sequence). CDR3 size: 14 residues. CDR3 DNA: TGTGCCAGCAGCTCGACAGGGGGCCCCTACGAGCAGTACTTC. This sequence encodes CASSSTGGPYEQYF.

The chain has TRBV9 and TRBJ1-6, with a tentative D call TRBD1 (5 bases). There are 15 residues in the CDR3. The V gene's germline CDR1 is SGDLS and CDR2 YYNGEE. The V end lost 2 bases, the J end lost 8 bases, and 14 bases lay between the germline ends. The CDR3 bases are TGTGCCAGCAGCGTGCAGGGCTCGTGGGATTCACCCCTCCACTTT. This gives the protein CASSVQGSWDSPLHF.

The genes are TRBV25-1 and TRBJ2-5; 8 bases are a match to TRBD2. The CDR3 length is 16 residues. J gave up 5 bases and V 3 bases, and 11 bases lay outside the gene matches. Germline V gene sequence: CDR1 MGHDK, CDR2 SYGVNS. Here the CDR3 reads CASSEGDRGGLETQYF. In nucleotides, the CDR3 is TGTGCCAGCAGTGAGGGGGACCGGGGGGGCCTGGAGACCCAGTACTTC.

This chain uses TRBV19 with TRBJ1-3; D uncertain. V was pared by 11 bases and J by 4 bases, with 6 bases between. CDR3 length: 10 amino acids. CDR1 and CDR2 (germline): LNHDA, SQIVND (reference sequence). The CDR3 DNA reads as TGTGCCTCCGCGGGAAACACCATATATTTT. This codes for CASAGNTIYF.

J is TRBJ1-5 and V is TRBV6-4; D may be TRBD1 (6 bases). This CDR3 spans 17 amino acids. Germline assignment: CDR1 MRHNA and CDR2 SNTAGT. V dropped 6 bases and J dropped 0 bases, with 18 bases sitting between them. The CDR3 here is CASRVEGHRYSNQPQHF. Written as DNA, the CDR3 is TGTGCCAGCAGGGTCGAGGGACACCGTTATAGCAATCAGCCCCAGCATTTT.

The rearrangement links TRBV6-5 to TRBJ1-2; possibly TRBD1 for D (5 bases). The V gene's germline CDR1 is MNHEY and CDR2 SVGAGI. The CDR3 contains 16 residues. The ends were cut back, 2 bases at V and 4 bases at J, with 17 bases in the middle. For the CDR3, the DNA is TGTGCCAGCAGTTACGGGGCAGGGCCGGAGAGCTATGGCTACACCTTC. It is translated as CASSYGAGPESYGYTF.

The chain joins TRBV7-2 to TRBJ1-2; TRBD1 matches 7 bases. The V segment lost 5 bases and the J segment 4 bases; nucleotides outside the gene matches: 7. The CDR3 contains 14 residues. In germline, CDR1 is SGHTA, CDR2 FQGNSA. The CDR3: CASSLPDRPYGYTF. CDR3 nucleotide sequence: TGTGCCAGCAGCCTACCGGACAGGCCCTATGGCTACACCTTC.

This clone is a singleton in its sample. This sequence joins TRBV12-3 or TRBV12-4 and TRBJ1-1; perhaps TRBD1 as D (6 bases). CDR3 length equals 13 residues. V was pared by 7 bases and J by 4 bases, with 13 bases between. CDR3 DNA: TGTGCCAGCACCTGGGGGCAAGTCACTGAAGCTTTCTTT. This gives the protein CASTWGQVTEAFF.

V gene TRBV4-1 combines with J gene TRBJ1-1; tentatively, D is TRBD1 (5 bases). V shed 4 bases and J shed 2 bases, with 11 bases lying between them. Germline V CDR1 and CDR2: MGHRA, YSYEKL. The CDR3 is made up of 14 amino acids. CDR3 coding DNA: TGCGCCAGCAGCCCTCAGGGTGGCAACACTGAAGCTTTCTTT. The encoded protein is CASSPQGGNTEAFF.

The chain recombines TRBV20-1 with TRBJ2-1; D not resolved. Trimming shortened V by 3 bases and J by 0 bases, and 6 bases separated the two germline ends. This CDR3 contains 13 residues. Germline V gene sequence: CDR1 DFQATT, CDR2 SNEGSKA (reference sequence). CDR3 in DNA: TGCAGTGCTAGTACTGACTCCTACAATGAGCAGTTCTTC. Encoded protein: CSASTDSYNEQFF.

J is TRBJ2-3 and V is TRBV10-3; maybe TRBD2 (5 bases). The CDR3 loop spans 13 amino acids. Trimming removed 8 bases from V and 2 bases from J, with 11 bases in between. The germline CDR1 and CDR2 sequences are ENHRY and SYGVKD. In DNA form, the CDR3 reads TGTGCCATCGGAGGCTGGGCCACAGATACGCAGTATTTT. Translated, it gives CAIGGWATDTQYF.

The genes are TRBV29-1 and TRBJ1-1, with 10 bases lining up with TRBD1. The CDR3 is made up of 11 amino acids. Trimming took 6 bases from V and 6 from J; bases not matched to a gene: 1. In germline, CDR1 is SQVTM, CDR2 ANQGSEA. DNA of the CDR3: TGCAGCGTCGGACAGGGGGCTGAAGCTTTCTTT. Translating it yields CSVGQGAEAFF.

CDR3 in amino acids: CASSQGRGAVTPLHF. In nucleotides, the CDR3 is TGTGCCAGCAGTCAGGGGCGGGGGGCGGTGACACCCCTCCACTTT. V and J are TRBV14 and TRBJ1-6; D is perhaps TRBD1 (6 bases). The CDR3 has 15 amino acids. The germline V gene has CDR1 SGHDN and CDR2 FVKESK. Trimming stripped 6 bases from V and 11 bases from J, with 20 bases between. Together with reference TRBV14 and TRBJ1-6, the CDR3 gives the full variable domain: EAGVTQFPSHSVIEKGQTVTLRCDPISGHDNLYWYRRVMGKEIKFLLHFVKESKQDESGMPNNRFLAERTGGTYSTLKVQPAELEDSGVYFCASSQGRGAVTPLHFGNGTRLTVT.